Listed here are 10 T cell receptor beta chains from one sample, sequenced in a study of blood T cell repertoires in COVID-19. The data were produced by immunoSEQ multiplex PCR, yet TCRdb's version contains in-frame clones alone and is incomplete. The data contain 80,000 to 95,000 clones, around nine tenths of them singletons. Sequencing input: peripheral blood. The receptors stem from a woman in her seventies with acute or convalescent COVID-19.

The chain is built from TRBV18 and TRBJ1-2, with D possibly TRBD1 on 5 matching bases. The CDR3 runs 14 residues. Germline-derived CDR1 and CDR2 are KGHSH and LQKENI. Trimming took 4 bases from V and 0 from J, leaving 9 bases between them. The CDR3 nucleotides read TGTGCCAGCTCACTTTCGGACACTAACTATGGCTACACCTTC. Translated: CASSLSDTNYGYTF.

The CDR3 DNA is TGCGCCAGCAGTCAACTCGTCCCGGGACAGGGCAATGAGCAGTTCTTC. Residues: CASSQLVPGQGNEQFF. This chain connects TRBV23-1 to TRBJ2-1, with 9 positions matching TRBD1. TRBV23-1 is recorded as an ORF, its role being uncertain. V trimming: 2 bases; J trimming: 6 bases; junction bases outside the gene matches: 8. CDR3 length: 16 amino acids.

CDR3 nucleotide sequence: TGTGCCAGCAGACCAACTCATGGGGGCAGGAATAATCAGCCCCAGCATTTT. As protein: CASRPTHGGRNNQPQHF. The chain combines TRBV28 with TRBJ1-5; possible D gene TRBD1, 6 bases. Trimming stripped 6 bases from V and 4 bases from J, with 22 bases between. This CDR3 has 17 residues. Germline V lookup: CDR1 MDHEN, CDR2 SYDVKM.

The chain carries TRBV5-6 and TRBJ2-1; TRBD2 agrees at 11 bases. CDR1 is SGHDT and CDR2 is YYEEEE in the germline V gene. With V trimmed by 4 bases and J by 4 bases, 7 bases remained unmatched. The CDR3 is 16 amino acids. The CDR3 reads CASSAPGTSGYNEQFF. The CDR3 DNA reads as TGTGCCAGCAGCGCGCCCGGGACTAGCGGATACAATGAGCAGTTCTTC.

The CDR3 here is CASSYSGQGNGYTF. Here the CDR3 DNA reads TGTGCCAGCAGTTACTCTGGACAGGGGAATGGCTACACCTTC. The chain joins TRBV6-2 or TRBV6-3 to TRBJ1-2; 9 nucleotides match TRBD1. The CDR3 runs to 14 residues. The germline CDR1 and CDR2 sequences are MNHEY and SVGEGT. The ends lost 0 bases at V and 6 bases at J; junction bases unmatched: 2.

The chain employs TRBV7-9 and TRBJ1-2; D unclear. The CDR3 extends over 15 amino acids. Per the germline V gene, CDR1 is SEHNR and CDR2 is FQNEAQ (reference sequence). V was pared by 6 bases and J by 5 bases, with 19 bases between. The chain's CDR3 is CASSPPVGGSYGYTF. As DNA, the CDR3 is TGTGCCAGCAGTCCTCCGGTGGGCGGGAGTTATGGCTACACCTTC.

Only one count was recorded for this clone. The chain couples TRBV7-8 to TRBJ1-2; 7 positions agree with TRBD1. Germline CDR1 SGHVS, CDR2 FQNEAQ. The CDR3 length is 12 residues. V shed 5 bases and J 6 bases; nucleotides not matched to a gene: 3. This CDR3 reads CASSRDRDGYTF. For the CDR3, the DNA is TGTGCCAGCAGCCGCGACAGGGATGGCTACACCTTC.

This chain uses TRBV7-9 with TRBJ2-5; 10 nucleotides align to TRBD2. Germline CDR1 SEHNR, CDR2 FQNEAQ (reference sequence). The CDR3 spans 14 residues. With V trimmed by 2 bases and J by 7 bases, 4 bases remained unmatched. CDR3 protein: CASSLTSGKGTQYF. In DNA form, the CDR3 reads TGTGCCAGCAGCTTAACTAGCGGGAAGGGGACCCAGTACTTC.

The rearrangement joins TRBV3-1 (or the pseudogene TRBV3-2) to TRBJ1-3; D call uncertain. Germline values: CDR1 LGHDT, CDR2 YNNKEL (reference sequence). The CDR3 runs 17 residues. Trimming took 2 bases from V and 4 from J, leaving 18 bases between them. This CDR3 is CASSQSPRFAGGNTIYF. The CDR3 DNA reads TGTGCCAGCAGCCAAAGTCCCCGGTTCGCGGGGGGAAACACCATATATTTT.

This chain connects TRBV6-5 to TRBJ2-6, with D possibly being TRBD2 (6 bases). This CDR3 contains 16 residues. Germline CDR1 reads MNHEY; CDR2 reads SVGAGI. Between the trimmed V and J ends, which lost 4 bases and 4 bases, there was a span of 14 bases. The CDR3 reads CASSSGGARGANVLTF. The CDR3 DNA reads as TGTGCCAGCAGTTCCGGAGGGGCGCGCGGGGCCAACGTCCTGACTTTC.